The following is a TCR beta chain sequence with its context. V was cut by 3 bases and J by 8 bases, with 13 bases left in between. The CDR3 consists of 14 residues. Germline V lookup: CDR1 SEHNR, CDR2 FQNEAQ (reference sequence). Libraries were prepared by immunoSEQ multiplex PCR; TCRdb keeps only in-frame clonotypes and omits some of them. The sample includes 160,000 or so clones, approximately 91% of them seen just once. The source of the sample is a study of T cell responses to AZD1222 COVID-19 vaccine. The V call is TRBV7-9, the J call TRBJ1-4; tentative D call: TRBD1 (5 bases). The sequence derives from an adult in good health. This sample comprised peripheral blood, obtained on day 0 of AZD1222 vaccination. The CDR3 loop is CASSFGRGDEKLFF. As DNA, the CDR3 is TGTGCCAGCAGCTTCGGCCGCGGGGACGAAAAACTGTTTTTT. The entire variable domain, with the rest obtained from reference TRBV7-9 and TRBJ1-4, is as follows: DTGVSQNPRHKITKRGQNVTFRCDPISEHNRLYWYRQTLGQGPEFLTYFQNEAQLEKSRLLSDRFSAERPKGSFSTLEIQRTEQGDSAMYLCASSFGRGDEKLFFGSGTQLSVL.